This TCR beta chain was documented in a study of CD8 T cells in ankylosing spondylitis. Study conclusions and caveats: Characteristic, it appeared, of ankylosing spondylitis blood was a TCR beta motif of about eight highly homologous variants.

Making use of molecular barcodes, quantitative 5'-RACE generated TCR beta libraries. From the 5' RACE reads, TCRdb called clonotypes with MiXCR, one entry per CDR3 protein. The sample contains about 130,000 distinct CDR3 sequences, approximately 17% of which appear only once. The CDR3 has 11 residues if both end residues are counted. CDR1 and CDR2 from the germline V gene are LGHNT and FRNRAP. This clonotype was seen a few times. Its antigen is not identified. Since no conserved phenylalanine or tryptophan closes the CDR3, a read error is the likely cause. The DNA is left out, because the CDR3 cannot be placed on it with certainty; the CDR3 is given as TCRdb lists it.

Sample: blood, either unsorted or a sorted T cell fraction (not recorded which). This chain joins TRBV12-5 and TRBJ1-1. The TCR sequence derives from a male donor with ankylosing spondylitis. The CDR3: CASGFLFRQRV.